This T cell receptor beta chain stems from a study of cytomegalovirus exposure and HLA in healthy donors. As for the study in general: Within the Caucasian-associated ancestry cluster were around four fifths of the roughly 400 genotyped donors.

The V and J ends lost 1 base and 1 base respectively, with 7 bases between them. The germline CDR1 and CDR2 sequences are SGHAT and FQNNGV. This CDR3 has 14 amino acids. Study findings and constraints: For most TCR beta V segments, an earlier analysis put the productive rate at about 87% or about 30% of the time. Follow-up analysis found HLA locus-dependent TCR association rates, highest for DRB1 and lowest for HLA-C.

This clone was recorded only once. Its antigen is still unknown. Use of 60 Vbeta and 13 Jbeta primers characterized the PCR. The repertoire was sequenced with immunoSEQ multiplex PCR; TCRdb's copy has only in-frame clones and lacks some. The sample yields 200,000 to 250,000 clones, around 83% seen once. The sequencing sample was made of PBMCs. This sequence joins TRBV11-2 and TRBJ1-1, with a tentative D call TRBD1 (6 bases). This receptor was identified in a girl aged 5-17 years in good health and CMV-seronegative. CDR3 in amino acids: CASSLAGANTEAFF. The CDR3 DNA sequence: TGTGCCAGCAGCTTAGCAGGGGCGAACACTGAAGCTTTCTTT.